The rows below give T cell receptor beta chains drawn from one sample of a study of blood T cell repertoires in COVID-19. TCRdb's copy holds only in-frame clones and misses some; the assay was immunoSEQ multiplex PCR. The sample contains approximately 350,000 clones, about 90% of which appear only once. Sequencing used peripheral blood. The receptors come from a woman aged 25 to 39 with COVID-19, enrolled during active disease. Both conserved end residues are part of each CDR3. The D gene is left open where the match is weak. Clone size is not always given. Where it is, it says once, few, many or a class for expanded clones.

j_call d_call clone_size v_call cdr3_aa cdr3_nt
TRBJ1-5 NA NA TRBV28 CASSLLAGRGGKQPQHF TGTGCCAGCAGTTTATTAGCGGGGCGGGGGGGGAAGCAGCCCCAGCATTTT
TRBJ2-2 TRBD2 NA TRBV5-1 CASSIAASGGATNTGELFF TGCGCCAGCAGCATCGCGGCTAGCGGGGGGGCCACGAACACCGGGGAGCTGTTTTTT
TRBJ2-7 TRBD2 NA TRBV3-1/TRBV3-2 CASSQDVKGSSGGGYEQYF TGTGCCAGCAGCCAAGATGTGAAAGGGAGTAGCGGGGGGGGCTACGAGCAGTACTTC
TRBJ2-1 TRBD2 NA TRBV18 CASSPIAGGTYNEQFF TGTGCCAGCTCACCTATAGCGGGAGGTACCTACAATGAGCAGTTCTTC
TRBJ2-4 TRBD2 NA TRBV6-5 CASSYRGRGDKNIQYF TGTGCCAGCAGTTACAGGGGCCGGGGGGACAAAAACATTCAGTACTTC
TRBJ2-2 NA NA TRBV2 CASRFSGAPDTGELFF TGTGCCAGCCGATTCTCAGGGGCCCCGGACACCGGGGAGCTGTTTTTT
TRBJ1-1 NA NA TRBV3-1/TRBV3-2 CASSHDGGRGGNTEAFF TGTGCCAGCAGCCACGACGGGGGGCGCGGGGGGAACACTGAAGCTTTCTTT
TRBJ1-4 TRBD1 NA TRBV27 CASSRTGDPEKLFF TGTGCCAGCAGTCGTACAGGGGATCCTGAAAAACTGTTTTTT
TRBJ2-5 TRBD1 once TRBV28 CASSFLRQGARETQYF TGTGCCAGCAGTTTCCTCCGACAGGGGGCGAGAGAGACCCAGTACTTC
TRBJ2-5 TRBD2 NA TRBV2 CARGGLAGYQETQYF TGTGCCAGGGGCGGACTAGCGGGTTACCAAGAGACCCAGTACTTC
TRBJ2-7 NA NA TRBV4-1 CASSHPGAYEQYF TGCGCCAGCAGCCACCCGGGGGCCTACGAGCAGTACTTC
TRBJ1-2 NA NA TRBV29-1 CSVESGNGYTF TGCAGCGTTGAGTCCGGGAATGGCTACACCTTC
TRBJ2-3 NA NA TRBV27 CASSQTGSTDTQYF TGTGCCAGCAGCCAAACGGGTAGCACAGATACGCAGTATTTT
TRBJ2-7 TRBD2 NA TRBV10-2 CASSEGTSGGYEQYF TGCGCCAGCAGTGAGGGAACTAGCGGGGGCTACGAGCAGTACTTC
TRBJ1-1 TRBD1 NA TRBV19 CASSGTGGGTEAFF TGTGCCAGTAGTGGGACAGGGGGAGGCACTGAAGCTTTCTTT
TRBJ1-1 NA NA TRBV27 CASSFSGTPITEAFF TGTGCCAGCAGTTTTTCCGGGACACCGATCACTGAAGCTTTCTTT
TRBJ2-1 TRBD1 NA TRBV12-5 CASGRGQAPSNEQFF TGTGCTAGTGGTCGGGGACAGGCCCCATCCAATGAGCAGTTCTTC
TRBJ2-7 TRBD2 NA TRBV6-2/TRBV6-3 CASSSPTSGGLGEQYF TGTGCCAGCAGTAGCCCGACTAGCGGGGGACTAGGCGAGCAGTACTTC
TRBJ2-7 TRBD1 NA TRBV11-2 CASSRGQGANYEQYF TGTGCCAGCAGCAGAGGACAGGGGGCGAACTACGAGCAGTACTTC
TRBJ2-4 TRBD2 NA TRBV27 CASSLSPATSGVIQYF TGTGCCAGCAGTTTATCGCCGGCAACTAGCGGGGTCATTCAGTACTTC
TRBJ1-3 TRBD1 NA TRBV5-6 CASSSARTGVLGGNTIYF TGTGCCAGCAGCTCGGCAAGGACAGGGGTTTTGGGAGGAAACACCATATATTTT
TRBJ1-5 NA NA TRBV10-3 CAISGGPNQPQHF TGTGCCATCAGCGGGGGACCTAATCAGCCCCAGCATTTT
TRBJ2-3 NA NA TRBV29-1 CSVDPDGADTQYF TGCAGCGTTGACCCTGACGGGGCAGATACGCAGTATTTT
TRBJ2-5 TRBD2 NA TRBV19 CASSIVERGGHETQYF TGTGCCAGTAGTATAGTCGAGCGGGGGGGCCACGAGACCCAGTACTTC
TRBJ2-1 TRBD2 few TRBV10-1 CASSGGTSGGRPYNEQFF TGCGCCAGCAGTGGAGGGACTAGCGGGGGTAGACCCTACAATGAGCAGTTCTTC
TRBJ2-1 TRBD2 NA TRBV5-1 CASSLTSGSWVYEQFF TGCGCCAGCAGCCTTACTAGCGGGAGCTGGGTGTATGAGCAGTTCTTC
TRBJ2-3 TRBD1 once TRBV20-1 CSAYRGDTQYF TGCAGTGCTTACAGGGGTGATACGCAGTATTTT
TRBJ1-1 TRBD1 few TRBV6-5 CASRRPTGDTEAFF TGTGCCAGCAGGAGGCCGACAGGGGACACTGAAGCTTTCTTT
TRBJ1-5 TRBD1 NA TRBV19 CASTFQGAAQPQHF TGTGCCAGTACGTTCCAGGGGGCGGCTCAGCCCCAGCATTTT
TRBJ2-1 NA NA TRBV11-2 CASSTLRYVGEQFF TGTGCCAGCAGCACACTACGATATGTCGGGGAGCAGTTCTTC
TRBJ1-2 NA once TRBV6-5 CASSRTNRDPYGYTF TGTGCCAGCAGTCGGACGAACAGGGACCCCTATGGCTACACCTTC
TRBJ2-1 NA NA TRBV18 CASSASYDTYNEQFF TGTGCCAGCTCAGCCTCATACGACACCTACAATGAGCAGTTCTTC
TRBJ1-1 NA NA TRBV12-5 CASGLSREGRTEAFF TGTGCTAGTGGTTTGTCCCGGGAGGGGCGGACTGAAGCTTTCTTT
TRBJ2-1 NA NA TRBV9 CASSRGSHYNEQFF TGTGCCAGCAGCCGCGGAAGCCACTACAATGAGCAGTTCTTC
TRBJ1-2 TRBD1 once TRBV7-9 CASTTQARTGYGYTF TGTGCCAGCACAACTCAGGCCCGGACAGGGTACGGCTACACCTTC